Below are 20 T cell receptor beta chains sequenced from a single sample in a study of OX40 agonist ivuxolimab in advanced cancers. TCRdb's table, derived via immunoSEQ multiplex PCR, lists solely in-frame clones and lacks some. The repertoire holds tens of thousands of clones, with roughly 87% as singletons. This material consisted of CD4+ or CD8+ T cells sorted from blood, taken in a trial of the OX40 agonist ivuxolimab. The receptor source for this set is an adult with an advanced solid tumor such as melanoma, head and neck, liver or kidney cancer.

CDR3 loop: CASSFYDRANYGYTF. For the CDR3, the DNA is TGTGCCAGCAGCTTTTACGACAGAGCAAACTATGGCTACACCTTC. The chain combines TRBV5-6 with TRBJ1-2; D possibly corresponds to TRBD1 (5 bases). Trimming took 2 bases from V and 2 from J, leaving 13 bases between them. The CDR3 has 15 amino acids. Germline-derived CDR1 and CDR2 are SGHDT and YYEEEE.

The CDR3 here is CASSARGPGARTDTQYF. CDR3 nucleotide sequence: TGTGCCAGCAGCGCACGAGGACCCGGGGCGCGGACAGATACGCAGTATTTT. This chain links TRBV9 with TRBJ2-3; D could derive from TRBD1 or TRBD2 (5 bases each). The CDR3 contains 17 residues. Germline V gene data show CDR1 as SGDLS and CDR2 as YYNGEE. Trimming removed 3 bases at V and 3 bases at J, with 20 bases between.

The J gene is TRBJ2-3, the V gene TRBV7-9; no reliable D call. V was cut by 5 bases and J by 6 bases, with 15 bases left in between. The CDR3 is made up of 14 amino acids. Germline values: CDR1 SEHNR, CDR2 FQNEAQ (reference sequence). The CDR3 DNA reads TGTGCCAGCAGCGTTAGTGGACCCACGGATACGCAGTATTTT. As protein: CASSVSGPTDTQYF. Supplemented by reference TRBV7-9 and TRBJ2-3, the full variable domain reads DTGVSQNPRHKITKRGQNVTFRCDPISEHNRLYWYRQTLGQGPEFLTYFQNEAQLEKSRLLSDRFSAERPKGSFSTLEIQRTEQGDSAMYLCASSVSGPTDTQYFGPGTRLTVL.

This chain joins TRBV7-9 and TRBJ2-1, with D unresolved. Trimming pared 6 bases from V and 4 bases from J, leaving 10 bases between. CDR1 SEHNR and CDR2 FQNEAQ come from the germline V gene (reference sequence). The CDR3 consists of 13 residues. CDR3 in amino acids: CASSASVYNEQFF. The CDR3, as DNA: TGTGCCAGCAGTGCTTCGGTGTACAATGAGCAGTTCTTC.

The V gene is TRBV30, the J gene TRBJ2-3; maybe TRBD2 (6 bases). V was pared by 2 bases and J by 3 bases, with 12 bases between. The CDR3 sequence is 14 residues long. Germline CDR1 reads GTSNPN; CDR2 reads SVGIG (reference sequence). The CDR3 is CAWSPQAGTDTQYF. The CDR3 nucleotides are TGTGCCTGGAGTCCCCAGGCGGGGACAGATACGCAGTATTTT.

V and J are TRBV4-1 and TRBJ2-3, with 10 bases fitting TRBD2. Looked up from germline, CDR1 is MGHRA and CDR2 is YSYEKL. The ends lost 4 bases at V and 0 bases at J; junction bases unmatched: 4. This CDR3 contains 16 residues. CDR3 residues: CASSPSTSGSTDTQYF. The CDR3 DNA follows: TGCGCCAGCAGCCCTTCGACTAGCGGGAGCACAGATACGCAGTATTTT.

The gene calls are TRBV11-3 and TRBJ2-1, with D perhaps TRBD1 or TRBD2 (5 bases each). This CDR3 is 13 amino acids long. The V end lost 2 bases, the J end lost 8 bases, and 10 bases lay between the germline ends. Germline V gene data show CDR1 as SGHNT and CDR2 as YENEEA. The CDR3 region is CASSLSGLDEQFF. The CDR3 bases are TGTGCCAGCAGCTTATCGGGGCTCGATGAGCAGTTCTTC.

J is TRBJ1-4 and V is TRBV7-9, with unresolved D. There are 15 residues in the CDR3. Germline V CDR1 and CDR2: SEHNR, FQNEAQ (reference sequence). Trimming took off 1 base at V and 4 bases at J, with 10 bases between the two ends. CDR3: CASSLGVTLNEKLFF. The CDR3 nucleotides read TGTGCCAGCAGCTTAGGGGTGACTCTTAATGAAAAACTGTTTTTT.

This chain links TRBV4-1 with TRBJ2-4; D possibly corresponds to TRBD1 (6 bases). Germline V gene data show CDR1 as MGHRA and CDR2 as YSYEKL. This CDR3 comprises 16 residues. Trimming removed 3 bases at V and 4 bases at J, with 16 bases between. The chain's CDR3 is CASSQPVQDSKNIQYF. CDR3 nucleotide sequence: TGCGCCAGCAGCCAGCCAGTCCAGGACAGTAAAAACATTCAGTACTTC.

V gene TRBV2 combines with J gene TRBJ1-2, with a weak D call TRBD1 (6 bases). The germline V gene has CDR1 SNHLY and CDR2 FYNNEI. The CDR3 runs 15 residues. V gave up 1 base and J gave up 4 bases, with 13 bases separating them. The CDR3 sequence is CASSEGAGVAYGYTF. The CDR3 DNA is TGTGCCAGCAGTGAAGGGGCAGGGGTGGCCTATGGCTACACCTTC.

This chain joins TRBV30 and TRBJ1-2; 9 bases are shared with TRBD1. The length of the CDR3 is 15 residues. Germline V gene data show CDR1 as GTSNPN and CDR2 as SVGIG (reference sequence). V dropped 2 bases and J dropped 3; count of bases not matched to a gene: 7. The CDR3 region is CAWSPRTGEYYGYTF. The CDR3 DNA reads as TGTGCCTGGAGTCCACGGACAGGGGAGTACTATGGCTACACCTTC.

This rearrangement joins TRBV6-1 to TRBJ1-2; 9 nucleotides agree with TRBD1. With V trimmed by 7 bases and J by 8 bases, 11 bases remained unmatched. CDR3 length: 14 residues. CDR1 is MNHNS, CDR2 SASEGT, per germline. The CDR3 spells CASNSGQGGFGYTF. The CDR3 nucleotides are TGTGCCAGCAACTCGGGACAGGGTGGGTTCGGCTACACCTTC.

The chain combines TRBV11-3 with TRBJ2-6; D perhaps matches TRBD1 (6 bases). V dropped 1 base and J dropped 0 bases, with 7 bases sitting between them. From germline, CDR1 is SGHNT and CDR2 YENEEA. The CDR3 runs to 16 residues. CDR3 coding DNA: TGTGCCAGCAGCTTAGGGGACAACTCTGGGGCCAACGTCCTGACTTTC. Translation: CASSLGDNSGANVLTF.

J is TRBJ2-4 and V is TRBV19; TRBD1 or TRBD2 may be the D gene (5 bases each). V was pared by 5 bases and J by 6 bases, with 11 bases between. This CDR3 has 13 amino acids. Germline V gives CDR1 LNHDA, CDR2 SQIVND (reference sequence). The CDR3 region has the DNA TGTGCCAGTAGTGAGGGACGGGGAAACATTCAGTACTTC. Translating gives CASSEGRGNIQYF. The complete variable domain, with remaining parts taken from reference TRBV19 and TRBJ2-4, reads DGGITQSPKYLFRKEGQNVTLSCEQNLNHDAMYWYRQDPGQGLRLIYYSQIVNDFQKGDIAEGYSVSREKKESFPLTVTSAQKNPTAFYLCASSEGRGNIQYFGAGTRLSVL.

This clone appeared a few times. For the CDR3, the DNA is TGTGCCAGTACCGACGGGGTCTACAATGAGCAGTTCTTC. It is translated as CASTDGVYNEQFF. This sequence joins TRBV19 and TRBJ2-1, with a possible D match to TRBD2 (5 bases). Germline assignment: CDR1 LNHDA and CDR2 SQIVND (reference sequence). This CDR3 has 13 residues. V was shortened by 7 bases and J by 3 bases, with 10 bases between the two germline ends.

The rearrangement uses TRBV11-3 and TRBJ2-2; D unclear. Germline loops: CDR1 SGHNT, CDR2 YENEEA. There are 16 residues in the CDR3. Trimming cost V 3 bases and J 0 bases, with 11 bases left between them. The CDR3, as DNA: TGTGCCAGCAGCTTCGCCGGGCCCCCGAACACCGGGGAGCTGTTTTTT. Amino acid sequence: CASSFAGPPNTGELFF.

V gene TRBV18 combines with J gene TRBJ2-1; D uncertain. CDR1 and CDR2 (germline): KGHSH, LQKENI. This CDR3 contains 16 residues. V dropped 3 bases and J dropped 0 bases, with 12 bases sitting between them. DNA for the CDR3: TGTGCCAGCTCACCTCCCGTAGCAGGCTCCTACAATGAGCAGTTCTTC. Its protein is CASSPPVAGSYNEQFF.

This clone was picked up a small number of times. The CDR3 protein is CSVERGIEQYF. The CDR3 region has the DNA TGCAGCGTTGAACGAGGGATCGAGCAGTACTTC. The V gene is TRBV29-1, the J gene TRBJ2-7, with a possible D match to TRBD2 (5 bases). Germline V CDR1 and CDR2: SQVTM, ANQGSEA. V lost 2 bases and J lost 6, with 8 bases in between. The CDR3 totals 11 residues.

V usage is TRBV6-1 and J usage is TRBJ2-7, with D possibly TRBD1 on 6 matching bases. Germline V lookup: CDR1 MNHNS, CDR2 SASEGT. The CDR3 runs 11 residues. The V end was cut by 10 bases, the J end by 3 bases, with 10 bases between. CDR3 sequence reads: CATRTVYEQYF. Here the CDR3 DNA reads TGTGCCACTAGGACAGTCTACGAGCAGTACTTC.

This chain uses TRBV19 with TRBJ1-1; D is perhaps TRBD1 (5 bases). CDR3 length: 13 amino acids. With 7 bases removed from V and 1 base from J, the gap between germline ends came to 10 bases. Per germline, CDR1 LNHDA and CDR2 SQIVND (reference sequence). In DNA, the CDR3 is TGTGCCAGTACCTCGACAGAGAACACTGAAGCTTTCTTT. Amino acid sequence: CASTSTENTEAFF.